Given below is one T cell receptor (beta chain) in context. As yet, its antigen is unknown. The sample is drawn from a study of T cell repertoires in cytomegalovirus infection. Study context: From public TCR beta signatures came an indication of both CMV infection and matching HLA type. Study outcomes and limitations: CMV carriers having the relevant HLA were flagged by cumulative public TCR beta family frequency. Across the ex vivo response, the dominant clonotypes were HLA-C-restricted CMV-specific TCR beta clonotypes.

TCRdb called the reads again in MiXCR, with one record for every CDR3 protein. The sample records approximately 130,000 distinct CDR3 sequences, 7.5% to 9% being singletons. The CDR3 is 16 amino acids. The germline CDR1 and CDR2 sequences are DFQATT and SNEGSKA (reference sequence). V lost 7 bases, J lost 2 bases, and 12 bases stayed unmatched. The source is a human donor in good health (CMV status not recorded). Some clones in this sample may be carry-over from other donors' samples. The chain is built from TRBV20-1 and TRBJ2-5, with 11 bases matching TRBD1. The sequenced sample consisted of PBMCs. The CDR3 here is CSGVWDRGFSQETQYF. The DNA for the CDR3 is TGCAGTGGGGTGTGGGACAGGGGGTTTAGTCAAGAGACCCAGTACTTC.